Shown below are 29 T cell receptor beta chains from a single sample sequenced in a study of cytomegalovirus exposure and HLA in healthy donors. The PCR had 60 Vbeta and 13 Jbeta primers. Using immunoSEQ multiplex PCR, the repertoire was profiled, and TCRdb retains in-frame clones only, with some absent. The table records roughly 150,000 clones, roughly four fifths of them present only once. Source material: PBMCs. The receptors were sampled from a male donor in good health and CMV-seropositive.

The gene calls are TRBV19 and TRBJ1-5; TRBD1 might be the D (6 bases). This CDR3 has 13 residues. Germline lookup yields CDR1 LNHDA and CDR2 SQIVND (reference sequence). V lost 9 bases, J lost 5 bases, and 14 bases lay in between. DNA for the CDR3: TGTGCCAGGCCAGGGGTGAGGGATCAGCCCCAGCATTTT. This sequence encodes CARPGVRDQPQHF.

V is TRBV27 and J is TRBJ2-3, with 10 bases lining up with TRBD2. Germline CDR1 and CDR2: MNHEY and SMNVEV (reference sequence). V lost 3 bases to trimming and J lost 0 bases; unmatched junction nucleotides: 9. The CDR3 loop spans 18 amino acids. This CDR3 reads CASSFRSLTSGSTDTQYF. For the CDR3, the DNA is TGTGCCAGCAGTTTCCGCTCCTTGACTAGCGGGAGCACAGATACGCAGTATTTT.

This clone was picked up a small number of times. The chain is built from TRBV28 and TRBJ2-7, with TRBD2 matching 10 bases. The CDR3 loop spans 16 amino acids. Germline CDR1 reads MDHEN; CDR2 reads SYDVKM. J was trimmed by 2 bases and V by 2 bases; bases with no gene match: 6. For the CDR3, the DNA is TGTGCCAGCAGTTTAGGGGGACTAGCGCAAACCTACGAGCAGTACTTC. It translates to CASSLGGLAQTYEQYF.

The rearrangement joins TRBV19 to TRBJ1-1, with a tentative D call TRBD1 (6 bases). Looked up from germline, CDR1 is LNHDA and CDR2 is SQIVND (reference sequence). The CDR3 is 15 amino acids. Trimming cost V 3 bases and J 1 base, with 12 bases left between them. CDR3 in amino acids: CASSIRGHSNTEAFF. As DNA, the CDR3 is TGTGCCAGTAGTATCAGGGGACACTCGAACACTGAAGCTTTCTTT.

V usage is TRBV5-4 and J usage is TRBJ1-3, with 7 bases that match TRBD1. The germline V gene has CDR1 SGHNT and CDR2 YYREEE (reference sequence). The V gene end was trimmed by 4 bases and the J gene end by 0 bases; junction bases not matched to a gene: 16. The CDR3 runs 19 residues. CDR3 bases: TGTGCCAGCAGCCCGCACCGGGACAGCCCGAGCCCCTCTGGAAACACCATATATTTT. Protein product: CASSPHRDSPSPSGNTIYF.

The V gene is TRBV9, the J gene TRBJ2-5; the D is unclear. Trimming took 4 bases from V and 5 from J, leaving 24 bases between them. The CDR3 is 17 residues long. Germline V CDR1 and CDR2: SGDLS, YYNGEE. The CDR3 reads CASSSASGTRLRETQYF. CDR3 nucleotides: TGTGCCAGCAGCTCTGCGAGTGGAACCCGGTTGAGGGAGACCCAGTACTTC.

This chain links TRBV27 with TRBJ2-1, with TRBD2 as a possible D gene (5 bases). This CDR3 region has 14 residues. Trimming stripped 8 bases from V and 1 base from J, with 12 bases between. Germline lookup yields CDR1 MNHEY and CDR2 SMNVEV (reference sequence). The CDR3 spells CASLPTGSYNEQFF. The CDR3 DNA reads as TGTGCCAGCCTCCCGACGGGATCCTACAATGAGCAGTTCTTC.

This clone was counted a few times. The V gene is TRBV15, the J gene TRBJ1-5, with a tentative D call TRBD1 (5 bases). Trimming took 4 bases from V and 8 from J, leaving 12 bases between them. Germline CDR1 reads LNHNV; CDR2 reads YYDKDF (reference sequence). The CDR3 runs to 13 residues. The CDR3 spells CATSTTGGEPQHF. The CDR3, as DNA: TGTGCCACCAGCACCACCGGGGGGGAGCCCCAGCATTTT.

Comment on this clone: One end of the junction does not line up with germline, which may come from a read error. The chain combines TRBV9 with TRBJ1-1, with 8 bases lining up with TRBD1. The CDR3 totals 16 residues. Germline-derived CDR1 and CDR2 are SGDLS and YYNGEE. CDR3 in amino acids: CASSNRDRFPNAEAFF. The DNA for the CDR3 is TGTGCCAGCAGCAACCGGGACAGGTTCCCGAACGCTGAAGCTTTCTTT.

For this clone: The same CDR3 can be traced to other DNA sequences in this sample. This chain uses TRBV11-2 with TRBJ2-5; D remains unclear. Germline V gene data show CDR1 as SGHAT and CDR2 as FQNNGV. Trimming removed 4 bases at V and 2 bases at J, with 2 bases between. This CDR3 is built from 11 residues. The CDR3: CASSSQETQYF. In DNA, the CDR3 is TGTGCCAGCAGCTCACAAGAGACCCAGTACTTC.

The V call is TRBV27, the J call TRBJ2-5; the match to TRBD1 covers 12 bases. The CDR3 has 15 residues. Looked up from germline, CDR1 is MNHEY and CDR2 is SMNVEV (reference sequence). The V and J ends lost 5 bases and 5 bases, in that order; junction bases with no gene match: 6. The CDR3 DNA is TGTGCCAGCAGTAGGGGACAGGGGGCCGGGGAGACCCAGTACTTC. As protein: CASSRGQGAGETQYF.

The chain links TRBV5-4 to TRBJ1-2; TRBD1 might be the D (6 bases). The CDR3 runs to 15 residues. Between the trimmed V and J ends, which lost 4 bases and 4 bases, there was a span of 17 bases. Germline loops: CDR1 SGHNT, CDR2 YYREEE (reference sequence). In DNA form, the CDR3 reads TGTGCCAGCAGCCACGTTAGGGGACAATTCTATGGCTACACCTTC. It is translated as CASSHVRGQFYGYTF.

CDR3 loop: CASSQEYGQSPYEQYF. Written as DNA, the CDR3 is TGCGCCAGCAGCCAAGAGTATGGACAGTCCCCCTACGAGCAGTACTTC. The genes are TRBV4-3 and TRBJ2-7; a weak D match, TRBD1 (6 bases). Germline V gives CDR1 LGHNA, CDR2 YSLEER. With 0 bases removed from V and 2 bases from J, the gap between germline ends came to 14 bases. The CDR3 contains 16 residues.

This clone was seen a few times. The chain has TRBV10-3 and TRBJ1-1, with a weak D call TRBD1 (5 bases). The CDR3 runs 12 residues. Germline assignment: CDR1 ENHRY and CDR2 SYGVKD. V was cut by 10 bases and J by 1 base, with 10 bases left in between. CDR3 in DNA: TGTGCCACGATAGACAGGAACACTGAAGCTTTCTTT. This encodes CATIDRNTEAFF.

This clone was counted between two and nine times. The chain combines TRBV6-6 with TRBJ1-1; tentative D call: TRBD1 (6 bases). The CDR3 runs 12 residues. The ends were cut back, 6 bases at V and 3 bases at J, with 8 bases in the middle. Per the germline V gene, CDR1 is MNHNY and CDR2 is SVGAGI (reference sequence). The CDR3 is CASSKGDTEAFF. The CDR3 DNA is TGTGCCAGCAGCAAGGGGGACACTGAAGCTTTCTTT.

The chain employs TRBV5-6 and TRBJ2-4; a possible D gene is TRBD1 (6 bases). The V end was cut by 0 bases, the J end by 8 bases, with 18 bases between. Germline CDR1 SGHDT, CDR2 YYEEEE. The CDR3 covers 16 residues. CDR3: CASSLGVWGHRDIQYF. CDR3 DNA sequence: TGTGCCAGCAGCTTGGGTGTTTGGGGCCACAGGGACATTCAGTACTTC.

The rearrangement uses TRBV7-9 and TRBJ2-7, with 8 bases aligning to TRBD2. V was pared by 1 base and J by 6 bases, with 8 bases of the junction left unmatched. The CDR3 runs 15 residues. Germline V lookup: CDR1 SEHNR, CDR2 FQNEAQ (reference sequence). The CDR3 loop reads CASSLVPERGSEQYF. CDR3 nucleotide sequence: TGTGCCAGCAGCTTAGTCCCGGAGCGGGGGAGCGAGCAGTACTTC.

The chain is built from TRBV23-1 and TRBJ2-5; TRBD1 agrees at 9 bases. TRBV23-1 is placed among ORFs of uncertain function. The J segment lost 3 bases and the V segment lost 0 bases, leaving 8 bases of the junction unmatched. This CDR3 is built from 17 residues. The CDR3, as DNA: TGCGCCAGCAGTCAATCGCCGGGACAGGGAGTGGAAGAGACCCAGTACTTC. Translation: CASSQSPGQGVEETQYF.

This chain uses TRBV11-3 with TRBJ2-7; TRBD1 matches at 8 bases. The V gene end was trimmed by 0 bases and the J gene end by 3 bases; junction bases not matched to a gene: 4. The CDR3 has 15 amino acids. CDR1 SGHNT and CDR2 YENEEA come from the germline V gene. The CDR3 nucleotides read TGTGCCAGCAGCTTAGATCACGGACAGGGCTACGAGCAGTACTTC. It translates to CASSLDHGQGYEQYF.

The chain joins TRBV12-5 to TRBJ2-5; TRBD1 matches 11 bases. There are 15 residues in the CDR3. Germline loops: CDR1 LGHNT, CDR2 FRNRAP. V lost 6 bases and J lost 5; bases outside the gene matches: 8. The CDR3 nucleotides are TGTGCTAGTGGCAAGGACAGGGGGCCGGGGGAGACCCAGTACTTC. Translating gives CASGKDRGPGETQYF.

The table lists this clone with a count of one. The chain is built from TRBV14 and TRBJ1-1; possibly TRBD1 for D (6 bases). CDR3 size: 16 residues. Between the trimmed V and J ends, which lost 0 bases and 1 base, there was a span of 12 bases. CDR1 and CDR2 (germline): SGHDN, FVKESK. CDR3 in DNA: TGTGCCAGCAGCCAAGATAAGGGGGTCAAGAACACTGAAGCTTTCTTT. Protein sequence: CASSQDKGVKNTEAFF. Variable domain in full (rest from reference TRBV14 and TRBJ1-1): EAGVTQFPSHSVIEKGQTVTLRCDPISGHDNLYWYRRVMGKEIKFLLHFVKESKQDESGMPNNRFLAERTGGTYSTLKVQPAELEDSGVYFCASSQDKGVKNTEAFFGQGTRLTVV.

The gene calls are TRBV27 and TRBJ2-7; 7 bases are a match to TRBD2. Germline V CDR1 and CDR2: MNHEY, SMNVEV (reference sequence). This CDR3 comprises 12 residues. V lost 10 bases, J lost 9 bases, and 12 bases stayed unmatched. DNA for the CDR3: TGTGCCACCTCAACGGCCTGGGGGGGGCAGTACTTC. As protein: CATSTAWGGQYF.

The chain recombines TRBV7-2 with TRBJ2-3; tentative D call: TRBD1 (6 bases). Germline V gene sequence: CDR1 SGHTA, CDR2 FQGNSA. With 5 bases removed from V and 5 bases from J, the gap between germline ends came to 20 bases. The CDR3 is 16 residues long. CDR3 DNA: TGTGCCAGCAGCCTCGAACAGGGTGGGTTGGGAGATACGCAGTATTTT. Amino acid sequence: CASSLEQGGLGDTQYF.

The rearrangement joins TRBV18 to TRBJ2-7, with 7 bases lining up with TRBD2. Germline V gene sequence: CDR1 KGHSH, CDR2 LQKENI. V lost 3 bases and J lost 0; bases outside the gene matches: 5. This CDR3 region has 15 residues. The CDR3 is CASSPRLADSYEQYF. Written as DNA, the CDR3 is TGTGCCAGCTCACCGAGACTAGCAGACTCCTACGAGCAGTACTTC.

V is TRBV9 and J is TRBJ2-2; 13 positions match TRBD2. J lost 6 bases, V lost 4 bases, and 3 bases had no gene match. This CDR3 has 15 residues. CDR1 SGDLS and CDR2 YYNGEE come from the germline V gene. CDR3 bases: TGTGCCAGCAGCTCCACTAGCGGGAGGGCCGGGGAGCTGTTTTTT. It encodes CASSSTSGRAGELFF.

The rearrangement uses TRBV5-5 and TRBJ1-1; D ambiguous. This CDR3 has 13 amino acids. The ends were cut back, 1 base at V and 1 base at J, with 5 bases in the middle. The germline gives CDR1 SGHKS, CDR2 YYEKEE (reference sequence). CDR3 protein: CASSLLWNTEAFF. DNA of the CDR3: TGTGCCAGCAGCTTGCTATGGAACACTGAAGCTTTCTTT.

CDR3 sequence reads: CASSVGSGRAPGELFF. DNA for the CDR3: TGTGCCAGCAGCGTAGGCAGCGGGAGGGCCCCCGGGGAGCTGTTTTTT. J is TRBJ2-2 and V is TRBV9, with 10 bases that match TRBD2. Germline loops: CDR1 SGDLS, CDR2 YYNGEE. The length of the CDR3 is 16 residues. Trimming at V came to 0 bases and at J to 6 bases, leaving 5 bases not matched to a gene.

The chain recombines TRBV10-1 with TRBJ1-6; 7 bases are a match to TRBD1. The CDR3 totals 14 residues. Germline values: CDR1 WNHNN, CDR2 SYGVQD (reference sequence). The junction had 7 bases not matched to a gene; V was cut back by 7 bases and J by 7 bases. The CDR3 DNA sequence: TGCGCCAGCAATAAGGGACAGAGAAATTCACCCCTCCACTTT. Encoded protein: CASNKGQRNSPLHF.

V usage is TRBV30 and J usage is TRBJ1-5, with TRBD1 as a possible D gene (6 bases). There are 14 residues in the CDR3. The ends were cut back, 2 bases at V and 7 bases at J, with 15 bases in the middle. CDR1 and CDR2 from the germline V gene are GTSNPN and SVGIG (reference sequence). CDR3 amino acids: CAWSSGQLSQPQHF. CDR3 nucleotide sequence: TGTGCCTGGAGTTCCGGACAGTTATCCCAGCCCCAGCATTTT.